These 27 T cell receptor beta chains were sequenced from one sample in a study of vaccination and CD4 T cells after COVID-19. Stated treatment: 10-day PBMC culture with coronavirus spike peptide pools or control peptides (ViraFEST assay). Sequenced with the Oncomine TCR Beta short-read assay was DNA taken from cultured CD4+ T cells. TCRdb processed the PCR reads anew with MiXCR; each CDR3 protein has one entry. This sample has around 10,000 distinct CDR3 sequences, with 56% found just once. The antigens for these receptors are not known. Sequencing used CD4+ T cells from blood, cultured in vitro. The source of these receptors is a human donor who had recovered from COVID-19.

The chain employs TRBV7-9 and TRBJ2-2; TRBD2 matches 10 bases. CDR1 and CDR2 from the germline V gene are SEHNR and FQNEAQ (reference sequence). This CDR3 is built from 16 residues. The junction had 5 bases not matched to a gene; V was cut back by 5 bases and J by 2 bases. CDR3 sequence (DNA): TGTGCCAGCAGCCGAGCTAGCGGGAGAAACACCGGGGAGCTGTTTTTT. This gives the protein CASSRASGRNTGELFF.

The chain joins TRBV30 to TRBJ2-1; D not certain. This CDR3 contains 13 residues. Trimming pared 1 base from V and 7 bases from J, leaving 11 bases between. The germline V gene has CDR1 GTSNPN and CDR2 SVGIG (reference sequence). In nucleotides, the CDR3 is TGTGCCTGGAGTGCAAGATTGGGGAATGAGCAGTTCTTC. Protein: CAWSARLGNEQFF.

The rearrangement joins TRBV6-2 or TRBV6-3 to TRBJ2-1, with 7 bases that match TRBD2. The length of the CDR3 is 19 residues. With V trimmed by 3 bases and J by 0 bases, 14 bases remained unmatched. The germline V gene has CDR1 MNHEY and CDR2 SVGEGT. CDR3 residues: CASSYRKTSPQASYNEQFF. In DNA form, the CDR3 reads TGTGCCAGCAGTTATCGTAAGACTAGCCCTCAAGCCTCCTACAATGAGCAGTTCTTC.

The chain's CDR3 is CASRGTTNQPQHF. The CDR3 bases are TGTGCCAGCAGAGGGACAACGAATCAGCCCCAGCATTTT. The V and J genes are TRBV28 and TRBJ1-5; TRBD1 is a possible D gene (6 bases). V lost 6 bases, J lost 4 bases, and 10 bases lay in between. CDR3 size: 13 residues. The germline V gene has CDR1 MDHEN and CDR2 SYDVKM.

This chain joins TRBV6-1 and TRBJ2-7; D not certain. Germline V gene lookup returns CDR1 MNHNS and CDR2 SASEGT. Deletions cut 5 bases from V and 0 bases from J, with 17 bases between. This CDR3 contains 16 residues. The CDR3 spells CASSKPGSLSSYEQYF. DNA of the CDR3: TGTGCCAGCAGTAAACCCGGGTCCTTGAGCTCCTACGAGCAGTACTTC.

This clonotype has just a few counts. This chain links TRBV27 with TRBJ2-6, with a possible D match to TRBD1 (6 bases). The CDR3 spans 18 residues. V was clipped by 1 base and J by 0 bases, with 13 bases between them. Germline CDR1 reads MNHEY; CDR2 reads SMNVEV (reference sequence). The CDR3 DNA reads as TGTGCCAGCAGTTTATTTGAGGGGGACCGCTCTGGGGCCAACGTCCTGACTTTC. Its protein product is CASSLFEGDRSGANVLTF.

The chain uses TRBV7-2 and TRBJ1-4; D unresolved. This CDR3 is 17 amino acids long. Trimming shortened V by 4 bases and J by 5 bases, and 20 bases separated the two germline ends. CDR1 is SGHTA and CDR2 is FQGNSA in the germline V gene. CDR3 DNA: TGTGCCAGCAGCTCCAGCCCTCAGAGGGCCCCAAATGAAAAACTGTTTTTT. Protein: CASSSSPQRAPNEKLFF.

The genes are TRBV24-1 and TRBJ2-2; TRBD2 might be the D (6 bases). V lost 9 bases and J 5 bases, leaving 18 bases between the germline ends. Germline V lookup: CDR1 KGHDR, CDR2 SFDVKD. The CDR3 totals 15 residues. CDR3 bases: TGTGCCACCGGACGCTTAGGAAGCGGGACCGGGGAGCTGTTTTTT. This sequence encodes CATGRLGSGTGELFF.

The chain has TRBV19 and TRBJ1-2; TRBD1 matches at 8 bases. Germline CDR1 reads LNHDA; CDR2 reads SQIVND (reference sequence). The J segment lost 8 bases and the V segment lost 6 bases, leaving 11 bases of the junction unmatched. The CDR3 runs to 14 residues. CDR3 DNA sequence: TGTGCCAGTAGGGTACCGGGACAGGTCGTCGGCTACACCTTC. It specifies CASRVPGQVVGYTF. The full variable domain, completed using reference TRBV19 and TRBJ1-2, is DGGITQSPKYLFRKEGQNVTLSCEQNLNHDAMYWYRQDPGQGLRLIYYSQIVNDFQKGDIAEGYSVSREKKESFPLTVTSAQKNPTAFYLCASRVPGQVVGYTFGSGTRLTVV.

This rearrangement joins TRBV2 to TRBJ1-6; 10 nucleotides line up with TRBD1. The CDR3 is made up of 14 amino acids. In germline, CDR1 is SNHLY, CDR2 FYNNEI. After removal of 4 bases from V and 10 bases from J, the junction contained 4 bases not matched to a gene. The CDR3 DNA sequence: TGTGCCAGCAGTGGACAGGGGGCGAAATCACCCCTCCACTTT. Protein sequence: CASSGQGAKSPLHF.

The rearrangement uses TRBV6-5 and TRBJ1-6; D not resolved. V lost 2 bases to trimming and J lost 1 base, with 9 bases between them. This CDR3 is built from 16 residues. Germline CDR1 is MNHEY and CDR2 is SVGAGI. This CDR3 is CASSYGGRSYNSPLHF. Here the CDR3 DNA reads TGTGCCAGCAGTTACGGCGGCAGATCCTATAATTCACCCCTCCACTTT.

This sequence joins TRBV2 and TRBJ1-2; D not certain. Germline CDR1 reads SNHLY; CDR2 reads FYNNEI. Trimming took 2 bases from V and 2 from J, leaving 3 bases between them. The CDR3 is 12 residues long. The CDR3 is CASSEINYGYTF. In DNA, the CDR3 is TGTGCCAGCAGTGAAATAAACTATGGCTACACCTTC.

This chain links TRBV7-2 with TRBJ1-5; D unresolved. This CDR3 is 14 amino acids long. Trimming stripped 5 bases from V and 0 bases from J, with 8 bases between. Germline CDR1 is SGHTA and CDR2 is FQGNSA. For the CDR3, the DNA is TGTGCCAGCAGCCCTTATTATAGCAATCAGCCCCAGCATTTT. Its translation is CASSPYYSNQPQHF.

This sequence joins TRBV5-1 and TRBJ2-1; 8 nucleotides align to TRBD1. The junction had 4 bases not matched to a gene; V was cut back by 3 bases and J by 2 bases. Germline loops: CDR1 SGHRS, CDR2 YFSETQ. The CDR3 length is 15 residues. Written as DNA, the CDR3 is TGCGCCAGCAGCTATGGGGGACAGGCCTACAATGAGCAGTTCTTC. Translating gives CASSYGGQAYNEQFF.

V is TRBV6-1 and J is TRBJ1-1; no definite D call. The CDR3 spans 15 residues. Germline CDR1 is MNHNS and CDR2 is SASEGT. V was cut by 2 bases and J by 3 bases, with 13 bases left in between. CDR3 amino acids: CASSENWGADTEAFF. The CDR3 bases are TGTGCCAGCAGTGAAAACTGGGGAGCGGACACTGAAGCTTTCTTT.

This clonotype was seen a handful of times. The rearrangement links TRBV19 to TRBJ1-1; TRBD1 aligns across 7 bases. The CDR3 is 13 residues long. V trimming: 8 bases; J trimming: 4 bases; junction bases outside the gene matches: 7. Germline assignment: CDR1 LNHDA and CDR2 SQIVND (reference sequence). CDR3 sequence (DNA): TGTGCCAGTCGACTTAGGGGGCCCACTGAAGCTTTCTTT. Its protein product is CASRLRGPTEAFF. Using reference TRBV19 and TRBJ1-1 for the parts outside the CDR3, the full variable domain is DGGITQSPKYLFRKEGQNVTLSCEQNLNHDAMYWYRQDPGQGLRLIYYSQIVNDFQKGDIAEGYSVSREKKESFPLTVTSAQKNPTAFYLCASRLRGPTEAFFGQGTRLTVV.

Only a few counts were recorded for this clonotype. This chain links TRBV27 with TRBJ1-2; D gene unclear. Trimming took 0 bases from V and 8 from J, leaving 13 bases between them. CDR1 and CDR2 (germline): MNHEY, SMNVEV (reference sequence). CDR3 length: 14 amino acids. In nucleotides, the CDR3 is TGTGCCAGCAGTTTATCGGGGAGGGTAGAGGGCTACACCTTC. Translating it yields CASSLSGRVEGYTF.

The chain couples TRBV18 to TRBJ2-2; 7 nucleotides agree with TRBD2. V shed 6 bases, J shed 10 bases, and the junction held 11 bases outside the gene matches. The CDR3 has 14 amino acids. Per the germline V gene, CDR1 is KGHSH and CDR2 is LQKENI. The CDR3 reads CASSPNWEGTELFF. The DNA for the CDR3 is TGTGCCAGCTCGCCAAATTGGGAGGGAACGGAGCTGTTTTTT.

V gene TRBV9 combines with J gene TRBJ2-1; TRBD2 might be the D (6 bases). The CDR3 is made up of 15 amino acids. V lost 0 bases, J lost 3 bases, and 10 bases lay in between. Germline V lookup: CDR1 SGDLS, CDR2 YYNGEE. The CDR3 loop is CASSVAGDLYNEQFF. The CDR3 nucleotides read TGTGCCAGCAGCGTAGCGGGAGACCTCTACAATGAGCAGTTCTTC.

A few counts support this clonotype. The chain combines TRBV6-1 with TRBJ2-3, with D unresolved. The CDR3 totals 15 residues. Trimming removed 5 bases from V and 2 bases from J, with 14 bases in between. Germline V gene lookup returns CDR1 MNHNS and CDR2 SASEGT. This chain's CDR3 is CASSIGETITDTQYF. The CDR3 DNA sequence: TGTGCCAGCAGTATTGGGGAAACCATCACAGATACGCAGTATTTT.

The CDR3 loop is CASANGAYPGNQPQHF. CDR3 nucleotides: TGTGCCAGCGCAAACGGGGCCTACCCCGGCAATCAGCCCCAGCATTTT. The V call is TRBV28, the J call TRBJ1-5, with D possibly being TRBD1 (5 bases). V shed 8 bases and J shed 2 bases, with 19 bases lying between them. This CDR3 is built from 16 residues. Looked up from germline, CDR1 is MDHEN and CDR2 is SYDVKM.

The V call is TRBV27, the J call TRBJ1-1, with TRBD1 as a possible D gene (6 bases). V dropped 8 bases and J dropped 3 bases, with 13 bases sitting between them. CDR1 MNHEY and CDR2 SMNVEV come from the germline V gene (reference sequence). There are 13 residues in the CDR3. CDR3 coding DNA: TGTGCCAGCCGGAGGGGACAATACACTGAAGCTTTCTTT. It yields the protein CASRRGQYTEAFF.

CDR3 sequence: CASSQVPGSGNTIYF. The CDR3 nucleotides are TGTGCCAGCAGCCAAGTTCCAGGGTCTGGAAACACCATATATTTT. The gene calls are TRBV4-2 and TRBJ1-3; possible D gene TRBD1, 5 bases. V lost 1 base to trimming and J lost 1 base, with 8 bases between them. From germline, CDR1 is LGHNA and CDR2 YNFKEQ. This CDR3 has 15 residues.

This rearrangement joins TRBV28 to TRBJ2-3, with 9 nucleotides matching TRBD1. The CDR3 loop spans 19 amino acids. Trimming cost V 3 bases and J 6 bases; bases outside gene matches: 19. CDR1 and CDR2 from the germline V gene are MDHEN and SYDVKM. In nucleotides, the CDR3 is TGTGCCAGCAGTTTTGGAGTCCTAGGACAGGGGAGCGCAGTCGATACGCAGTATTTT. Translating gives CASSFGVLGQGSAVDTQYF.

The sample holds a few counts of this clonotype. The V gene is TRBV7-2, the J gene TRBJ2-7; D is undetermined. CDR3 length: 12 residues. Germline V gene data show CDR1 as SGHTA and CDR2 as FQGNSA. V lost 4 bases, J lost 8 bases, and 12 bases lay in between. CDR3 bases: TGTGCCAGCAGCTCGGACGCTACTCAGCAGTACTTC. It translates to CASSSDATQQYF.

There are a few counts of this clonotype. The V and J genes are TRBV6-2 or TRBV6-3 and TRBJ1-1; the D is unclear. The CDR3 extends over 11 amino acids. V was cut by 4 bases and J by 9 bases, with 9 bases left in between. Germline loops: CDR1 MNHEY, CDR2 SVGEGT. In nucleotides, the CDR3 is TGTGCCAGCAGTTTTAGGAGCCAAGCTTTCTTT. Translated: CASSFRSQAFF.

The chain couples TRBV6-2 or TRBV6-3 to TRBJ1-5; D is perhaps TRBD1 (6 bases). This CDR3 contains 14 residues. V was shortened by 6 bases and J by 3 bases, with 12 bases between the two germline ends. Germline assignment: CDR1 MNHEY and CDR2 SVGEGT. The CDR3 bases are TGTGCCAGCAGCCCCGGGACATACAATCAGCCCCAGCATTTT. It specifies CASSPGTYNQPQHF.